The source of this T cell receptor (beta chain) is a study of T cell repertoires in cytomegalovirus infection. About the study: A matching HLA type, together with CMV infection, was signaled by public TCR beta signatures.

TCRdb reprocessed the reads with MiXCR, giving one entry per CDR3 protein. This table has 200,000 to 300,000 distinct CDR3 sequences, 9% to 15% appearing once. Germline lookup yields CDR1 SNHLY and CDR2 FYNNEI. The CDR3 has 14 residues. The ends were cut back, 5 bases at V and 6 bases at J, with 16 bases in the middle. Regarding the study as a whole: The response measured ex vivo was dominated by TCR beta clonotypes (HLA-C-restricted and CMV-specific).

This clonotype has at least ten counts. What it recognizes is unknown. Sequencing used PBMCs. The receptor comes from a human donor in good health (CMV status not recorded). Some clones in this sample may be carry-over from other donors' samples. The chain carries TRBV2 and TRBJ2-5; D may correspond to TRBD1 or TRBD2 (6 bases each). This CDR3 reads CASSQEWGAKTQYF. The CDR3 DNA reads TGTGCCAGCAGTCAAGAGTGGGGGGCAAAGACCCAGTACTTC.